This TCR beta chain is from a study of T cells after yellow fever vaccination (dated by TCRdb to between 2018 and 2020). Some background on the complete study: Libraries from fractions with low cell numbers were prepared with the SMART-Seq v4 Ultra Low Input RNA kit. To follow T-cell clones before and after primary and booster YFV17D yellow fever vaccination, bulk TCR alpha and beta repertoires were sequenced over time. The cohort comprised two healthy male donors, one aged 18 to 30 and one aged 30 to 40 years. Bulk PBMC replicates and cell subsets were isolated from blood drawn at multiple timepoints before and after both primary and secondary immunization.

The sample's treatment or condition label is to be understood as: live attenuated yellow fever vaccine strain. At each blood-draw timepoint, two biological replicates of bulk PBMCs were collected. A standard Ficoll-Paque protocol was used to isolate PBMCs from peripheral blood. RNA was extracted with TriZol from bulk PBMCs, CD4 and CD8 fractions, and dextramer-positive and dextramer-negative fractions. The research as a whole found: Compared with the primary T-cell response, the secondary T-cell response was weaker but faster, peaking on day 5 rather than day 15. The study included only a couple of donors, which limits how far the findings can be generalized. A small share of clonotypes occurred in both CD4 and CD8 compartments, likely arising from convergent recombination. After the booster, most clones that had expanded after primary vaccination were detected again (over 95% of CD4 and around nine tenths of CD8), suggesting broad maintenance of memory. Computational filtering was needed because FACS-sorted repertoires could contain abundant contaminating clonotypes from the bulk population.

At least ten counts were recorded for this clonotype. Its specific antigen is unknown. No per-base quality is available; no much larger clone lies one base away. Reading the germline V gene (reference sequence) gives CDR1 LGHDT and CDR2 YNNKEL. V and J are trimmed by 4 bases and 3 bases, and the gene matches miss 9 bases of the junction. The CDR3 spans 15 residues, from the cysteine through the phenylalanine. The CDR3 DNA has 45 bases and is translated from base 1. TCR cDNA was made using 5'RACE template switching, a step that added a universal primer site and unique molecular identifiers. Priming for cDNA synthesis came from both the TCR alpha and TCR beta constant segments. Library amplification used two PCR steps, and the second PCR step added sample barcodes and sequencing adapters. Sequencing of the libraries was done on either Illumina HiSeq 2500 (2x100 bp) or NovaSeq (2x150 bp). As for how the authors treated the data: Demultiplexing of reads and collapsing into UMI consensus sequences were performed with MIGEC, and V(D)J alignment was carried out with MiXCR. Using edgeR on replicate PBMC samples, clonotypes were called vaccine-responding if FDR was below 0.01 and the log2 fold change was above 5 up to day 15. CD4 or CD8 identity was assigned to each bulk clonotype according to whether the clonotype was present at higher abundance in the sequenced CD4 repertoire or the sequenced CD8 repertoire. The public reads were quality trimmed at Q25 with fastp and then assembled into clones with MiXCR by TCRdb, keeping productive beta chains. One record per CDR3 amino acid sequence lists the most common genes and DNA. TCRdb, rather than the study authors, made the V and J calls. A total of some 390,000 distinct CDR3 sequences appear in this sample, about 6% of them only once. Of the sample, roughly 15% falls within the top ten clones.

The material was PBMCs, obtained 5 days after the yellow fever booster vaccination. The chain links TRBV3-1 with TRBJ2-7; 7 central bases correspond to TRBD2. The TCR was taken from a man aged 25 to 40 who received the YFV17D yellow fever vaccine. For the CDR3, the sequence is CASSRGVSSGYEQYF. The nucleotides read TGTGCCAGCAGCCGTGGGGTCTCTAGCGGCTACGAGCAGTACTTC.